The TCR beta chain described here comes from a study of T-cell memory formation after mild COVID-19. About the study: Clusters of TCRs were largely donor specific. General study points: Balance between CD4 and CD8 was seen in clones contracting day 15 to 85, and a CD4+ lean was seen in later expanders. The main location of contracting CD4+ clones was CM and EM, and that of contracting CD8+ clones was EMRA.

This clonotype was seen more than once but under ten times. The antigen is undetermined. TCRdb used MiXCR to reprocess the 5' RACE reads, holding one entry per CDR3 protein. The table includes 300,000 or so distinct CDR3 sequences, under 20% detected once. The length of the CDR3 is 13 residues. Germline CDR1 is LGHDT and CDR2 is YNNKEL (reference sequence). V shed 3 bases and J shed 3 bases, with 5 bases lying between them. The source material was PBMCs or a T cell subset sorted from them (not recorded which). This chain connects TRBV3-1 to TRBJ1-4, with no clear D. This sequence was found in a man aged 18 to 29 who had mild COVID-19 (a few samples of this study predate the infection). Cell type and time point are not known. This chain's CDR3 is CASSQASNEKLFF. In nucleotides, the CDR3 is TGTGCCAGCAGCCAGGCCTCTAATGAAAAACTGTTTTTT.